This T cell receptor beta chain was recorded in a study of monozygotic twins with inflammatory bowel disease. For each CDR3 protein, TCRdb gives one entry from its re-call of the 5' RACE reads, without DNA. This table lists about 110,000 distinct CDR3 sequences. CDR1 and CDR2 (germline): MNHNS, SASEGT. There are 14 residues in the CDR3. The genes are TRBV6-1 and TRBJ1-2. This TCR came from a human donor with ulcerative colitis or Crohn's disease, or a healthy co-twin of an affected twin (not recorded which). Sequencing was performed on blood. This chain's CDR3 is CASRETGLGYGYTF.